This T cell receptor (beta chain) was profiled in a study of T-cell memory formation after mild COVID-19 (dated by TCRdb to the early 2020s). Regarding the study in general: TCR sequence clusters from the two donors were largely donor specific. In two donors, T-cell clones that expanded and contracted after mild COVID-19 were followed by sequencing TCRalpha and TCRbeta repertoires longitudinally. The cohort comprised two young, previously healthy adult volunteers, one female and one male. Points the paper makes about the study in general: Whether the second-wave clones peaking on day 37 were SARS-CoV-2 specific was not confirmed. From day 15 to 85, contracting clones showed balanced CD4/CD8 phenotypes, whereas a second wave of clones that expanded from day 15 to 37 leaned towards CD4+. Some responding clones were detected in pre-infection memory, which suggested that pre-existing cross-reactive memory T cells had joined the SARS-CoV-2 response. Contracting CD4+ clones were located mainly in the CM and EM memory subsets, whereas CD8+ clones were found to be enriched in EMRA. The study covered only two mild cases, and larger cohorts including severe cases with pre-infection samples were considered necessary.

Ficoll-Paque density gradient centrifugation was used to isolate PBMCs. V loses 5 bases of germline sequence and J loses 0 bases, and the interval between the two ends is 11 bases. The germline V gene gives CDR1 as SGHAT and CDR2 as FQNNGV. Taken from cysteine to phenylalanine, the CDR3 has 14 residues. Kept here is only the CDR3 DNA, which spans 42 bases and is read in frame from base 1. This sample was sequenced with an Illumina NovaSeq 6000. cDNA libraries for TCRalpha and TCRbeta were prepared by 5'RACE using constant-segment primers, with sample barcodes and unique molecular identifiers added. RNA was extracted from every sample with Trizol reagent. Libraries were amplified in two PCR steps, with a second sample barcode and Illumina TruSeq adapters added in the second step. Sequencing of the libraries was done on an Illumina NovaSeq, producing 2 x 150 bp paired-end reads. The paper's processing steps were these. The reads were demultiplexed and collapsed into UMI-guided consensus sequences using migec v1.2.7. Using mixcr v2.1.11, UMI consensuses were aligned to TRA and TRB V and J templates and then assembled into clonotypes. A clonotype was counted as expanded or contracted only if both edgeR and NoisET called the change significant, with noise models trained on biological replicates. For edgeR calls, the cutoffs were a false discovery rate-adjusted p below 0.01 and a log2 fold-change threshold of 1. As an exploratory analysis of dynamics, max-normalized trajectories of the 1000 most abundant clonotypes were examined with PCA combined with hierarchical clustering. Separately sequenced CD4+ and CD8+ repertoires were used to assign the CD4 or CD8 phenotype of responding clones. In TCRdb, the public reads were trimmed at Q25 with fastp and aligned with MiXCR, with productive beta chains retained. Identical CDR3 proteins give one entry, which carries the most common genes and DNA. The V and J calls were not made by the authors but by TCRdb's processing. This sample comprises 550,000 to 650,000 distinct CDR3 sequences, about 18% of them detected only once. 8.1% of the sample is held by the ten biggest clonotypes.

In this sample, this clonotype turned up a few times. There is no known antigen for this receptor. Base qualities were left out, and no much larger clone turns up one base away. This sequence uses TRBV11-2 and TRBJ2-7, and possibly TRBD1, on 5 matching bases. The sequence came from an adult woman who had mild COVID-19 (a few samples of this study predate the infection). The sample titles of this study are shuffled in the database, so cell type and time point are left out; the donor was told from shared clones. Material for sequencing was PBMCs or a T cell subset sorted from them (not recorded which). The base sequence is TGTGCCAGCAGCGGAGACAGTCGCTCCTACGAGCAGTACTTC. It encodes CASSGDSRSYEQYF. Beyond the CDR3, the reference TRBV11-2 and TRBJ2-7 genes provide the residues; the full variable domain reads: EAGVAQSPRYKIIEKRQSVAFWCNPISGHATLYWYQQILGQGPKLLIQFQNNGVVDDSQLPKDRFSAERLKGVDSTLKIQPAKLEDSAVYLCASSGDSRSYEQYFGPGTRLTVT.